This is a list of T cell receptor beta chains from one sample in a study of cytomegalovirus exposure and HLA in healthy donors. Profiling relied on immunoSEQ multiplex PCR, and the TCRdb table lists in-frame clones only, not all of them. The table records over 140,000 clones, roughly four fifths of them present only once. The specimen sequenced was PBMCs. The receptors originated from a young man in good health and CMV-seropositive. The CDR3 runs from the conserved cysteine through the conserved F or W. D genes are given only for firm matches. Clone size is stated in some rows and not others, as once, few, many or a class when expanded.

cdr3_aa: CASGQYGYTF; cdr3_nt: TGTGCCAGCGGCCAATATGGCTACACCTTC; j_call: TRBJ1-2; clone_size: NA; d_call: NA; v_call: TRBV2
cdr3_aa: CASSPLSSGSKNTGELFF; cdr3_nt: TGTGCCAGCAGTCCCCTGAGTAGCGGGTCTAAAAACACCGGGGAGCTGTTTTTT; j_call: TRBJ2-2; clone_size: once; d_call: TRBD2; v_call: TRBV2
cdr3_aa: CASSPPGGMTGELFF; cdr3_nt: TGTGCCAGCAGCCCCCCGGGGGGCATGACCGGGGAGCTGTTTTTT; j_call: TRBJ2-2; clone_size: NA; d_call: NA; v_call: TRBV28
cdr3_aa: CASRTGGGGNTIYF; cdr3_nt: TGTGCCAGCAGGACAGGGGGCGGTGGAAACACCATATATTTT; j_call: TRBJ1-3; clone_size: NA; d_call: TRBD1; v_call: TRBV28
cdr3_aa: CASSPGQGLAGGTDTQYF; cdr3_nt: TGTGCCAGCTCACCAGGGCAGGGACTAGCGGGAGGCACAGATACGCAGTATTTT; j_call: TRBJ2-3; clone_size: NA; d_call: TRBD2; v_call: TRBV18
cdr3_aa: CAIQTGGDEQFF; cdr3_nt: TGTGCCATCCAGACAGGAGGCGATGAGCAGTTCTTC; j_call: TRBJ2-1; clone_size: NA; d_call: NA; v_call: TRBV6-1
cdr3_aa: CASSLLRAAGGTQYF; cdr3_nt: TGTGCCAGCAGCTTGTTACGAGCGGCCGGGGGTACGCAGTATTTT; j_call: TRBJ2-3; clone_size: NA; d_call: NA; v_call: TRBV7-8
cdr3_aa: CASSLTFGADTQYF; cdr3_nt: TGTGCCAGCAGCTTAACGTTTGGAGCAGATACGCAGTATTTT; j_call: TRBJ2-3; clone_size: NA; d_call: NA; v_call: TRBV7-3
cdr3_aa: CASSNQTDRAGNTIYF; cdr3_nt: TGTGCCAGCTCCAACCAAACGGACAGGGCTGGAAACACCATATATTTT; j_call: TRBJ1-3; clone_size: NA; d_call: TRBD1; v_call: TRBV18
cdr3_aa: CATSGSGANVLTF; cdr3_nt: TGTGCCACCTCAGGCTCTGGGGCCAACGTCCTGACTTTC; j_call: TRBJ2-6; clone_size: NA; d_call: NA; v_call: TRBV2
cdr3_aa: CASRGTSGSYNEQFF; cdr3_nt: TGTGCCAGCAGGGGGACTAGCGGATCCTACAATGAGCAGTTCTTC; j_call: TRBJ2-1; clone_size: once; d_call: TRBD2; v_call: TRBV2
cdr3_aa: CASSPLRLSGGSTDTQYF; cdr3_nt: TGTGCCAGCAGCCCACTCCGGCTTAGCGGGGGCAGCACAGATACGCAGTATTTT; j_call: TRBJ2-3; clone_size: once; d_call: TRBD2; v_call: TRBV7-8
cdr3_aa: CASSPLSGVGANVLTF; cdr3_nt: TGTGCCAGCAGCCCACTTTCAGGGGTCGGGGCCAACGTCCTGACTTTC; j_call: TRBJ2-6; clone_size: NA; d_call: NA; v_call: TRBV11-2
cdr3_aa: CASSVGEISGNTIYF; cdr3_nt: TGTGCCAGCAGCGTAGGAGAGATCTCTGGAAACACCATATATTTT; j_call: TRBJ1-3; clone_size: NA; d_call: NA; v_call: TRBV9
cdr3_aa: CASSVNSDTEAFF; cdr3_nt: TGTGCCAGCAGTGTTAACAGTGACACTGAAGCTTTCTTT; j_call: TRBJ1-1; clone_size: NA; d_call: NA; v_call: TRBV2
cdr3_aa: CASIGYTEAFF; cdr3_nt: TGTGCCAGCATCGGGTACACTGAAGCTTTCTTT; j_call: TRBJ1-1; clone_size: NA; d_call: NA; v_call: TRBV7-2
cdr3_aa: CASSTGQMNTEAFF; cdr3_nt: TGTGCCAGCTCAACGGGACAGATGAACACTGAAGCTTTCTTT; j_call: TRBJ1-1; clone_size: NA; d_call: TRBD1; v_call: TRBV28